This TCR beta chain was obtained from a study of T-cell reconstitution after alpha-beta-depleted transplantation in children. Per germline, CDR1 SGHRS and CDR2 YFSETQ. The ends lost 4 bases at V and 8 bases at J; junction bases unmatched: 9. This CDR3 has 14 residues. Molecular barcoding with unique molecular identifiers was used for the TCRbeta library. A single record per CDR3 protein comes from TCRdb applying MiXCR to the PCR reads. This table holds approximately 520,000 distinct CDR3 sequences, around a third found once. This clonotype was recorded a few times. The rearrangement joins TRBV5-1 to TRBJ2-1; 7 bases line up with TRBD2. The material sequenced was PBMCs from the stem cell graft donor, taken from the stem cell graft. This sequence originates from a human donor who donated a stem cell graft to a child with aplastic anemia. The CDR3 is CASSPGLLSYEQFF. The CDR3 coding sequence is TGCGCCAGCAGCCCGGGACTACTCTCCTATGAGCAGTTCTTC.